This T cell receptor beta chain is from a study of T cell responses to AZD1222 COVID-19 vaccine. The CDR3 is 13 residues long. Germline loops: CDR1 MNHNS, CDR2 SASEGT. Trimming removed 1 base from V and 3 bases from J, with 7 bases in between. Comments on this clone: Its antigen is unidentified.

The assay was immunoSEQ multiplex PCR, and TCRdb's table has in-frame clones only and misses some. In the table there are some 94,000 clones, around nine tenths of which are singletons. Study findings and constraints: Targets within unmutated variant regions were reportedly found for nearly half of spike-specific TCRs.

The genes are TRBV6-1 and TRBJ2-7; D remains unclear. Sequenced here: peripheral blood, sampled on day 0 of AZD1222 vaccination. The sequence was collected from an adult in good health. CDR3 amino acids: CASSEEQNYEQYF. CDR3 coding DNA: TGTGCCAGCAGTGAAGAACAAAACTACGAGCAGTACTTC.